A single sample gave rise to the 3 T cell receptor beta chains below, sequenced in a study of cytomegalovirus exposure and HLA in healthy donors. Libraries were prepared by immunoSEQ multiplex PCR; TCRdb keeps only in-frame clonotypes and omits some of them. The data hold 150,000 to 200,000 clones, with 85% to 90% observed a single time. Specimen: PBMCs. The receptors come from a woman between 25 and 40 years old in good health and CMV-seronegative.

The chain recombines TRBV11-2 with TRBJ1-3; 8 bases fit TRBD1. The CDR3 runs to 15 residues. V dropped 3 bases and J dropped 2; count of bases not matched to a gene: 3. CDR1 and CDR2 from the germline V gene are SGHAT and FQNNGV. CDR3 in DNA: TGTGCCAGCAGCTTGGAGACAGGGGCTGGAAACACCATATATTTT. Protein sequence: CASSLETGAGNTIYF.

The J gene is TRBJ1-6, the V gene TRBV7-2; 10 bases fit TRBD1. The CDR3 has 17 amino acids. The germline V gene encodes CDR1 SGHTA and CDR2 FQGNSA. V was pared by 5 bases and J by 3 bases, with 7 bases of the junction left unmatched. CDR3 region: CASSPGDRGGYNSPLHF. As DNA, the CDR3 is TGTGCCAGCAGCCCTGGGGACAGGGGAGGCTATAATTCACCCCTCCACTTT. The variable domain in full, completed from reference TRBV7-2 and TRBJ1-6, reads GAGVSQSPSNKVTEKGKDVELRCDPISGHTALYWYRQSLGQGLEFLIYFQGNSAPDKSGLPSDRFSAERTGGSVSTLTIQRTQQEDSAVYLCASSPGDRGGYNSPLHFGNGTRLTVT.

This clone appeared once. The rearrangement joins TRBV2 to TRBJ1-2; D gene ambiguous. V was cut by 5 bases and J by 4 bases, with 20 bases left in between. CDR1 is SNHLY, CDR2 FYNNEI, per germline. The CDR3 is 16 amino acids. The CDR3 loop reads CASSSDHRSAAYGYTF. CDR3 sequence (DNA): TGTGCCAGCAGTTCAGACCATCGGTCTGCCGCCTATGGCTACACCTTC.